This TCR beta chain appears in the sequencing data of a study of blood T cell repertoires in COVID-19 (TCRdb year 2020). Regarding the research as a whole: The collaborator samples originated in the United States, Italy and Spain and spanned the acute and convalescent phases of COVID-19. The material from the prospective study consisted of cDNA or gDNA derived from T cells, B-cell-depleted T cells, or PBMCs. Deeply sampled blood TCRbeta repertoires from subjects exposed to, actively infected with, or recovered from COVID-19 were included in the dataset. The repertoires were released in a freely available public database intended as a resource for research on the immune response to SARS-CoV-2. The samples were drawn from the first 160 participants of the ongoing ImmuneRACE study and from 950 to 1,500 subjects provided by 6 global collaborators. Sample metadata almost always included a de-identified subject ID, COVID-19 status, age in years and sex. HLA class I and class II types, where available, came from metadata supplied by the sample provider rather than from assay-based typing.

Only a few counts were recorded for this clone. Its antigen has not been determined. Base-call qualities are not available, and no considerably larger clone is one nucleotide away. Whole blood was collected in K2EDTA tubes by collaborating institutions according to the institutions' own protocols. Collaborator samples were shipped for TCRbeta analysis as frozen whole blood, isolated PBMCs, or DNA extracted from either sample type. V drops 5 bases and J drops 2 bases, leaving 16 bases in between. The CDR3 runs 15 residues from the cysteine to the phenylalanine. Of the read, only the CDR3 DNA is kept; its 45 bases are in frame from base 1. The germline V gene (reference sequence) gives CDR1 as SGHNT and CDR2 as YYREEE. TCRbeta CDR3 regions were amplified from genomic DNA by means of the immunoSEQ Assay, a bias-controlled multiplex PCR. The authors' analysis ran thus. Within the assay, amplification of reference gene primers was used to estimate how many nucleated cells each sample contained. To quantify the absolute abundance of each unique TCRbeta CDR3 rearrangement, sequence reads were collapsed and filtered. For each sample, productive Simpson clonality was calculated as the square root of Simpson's diversity index across productive rearrangements. TCRdb carries this immuneACCESS record with in-frame sequences only. Its versions omit some clonotypes, under half of them owing to an unresolved V gene in the studies checked, with the rest unexplained. The D gene and trimming were derived from the DNA, and the V and J assignments and clone size from that table. The sample table lists about 49,000 clones, 84% of them with a count of one. 1.6% of the sample is taken by the ten largest.

Study-wide findings and limitations: Clinical and demographic metadata were provided uncurated, with the amount varying by source and participant.

Sequencing was done on a sample of peripheral blood. The V and J genes are TRBV5-4 and TRBJ2-5; 7 matching bases give a weak D call of TRBD2. The receptor comes from a man aged 50-59 years with acute or convalescent COVID-19. The DNA sequence is as follows: TGTGCCAGCAGGGGGGGGACAACGAATCAAGAGACCCAGTACTTC. Its protein reads: CASRGGTTNQETQYF.